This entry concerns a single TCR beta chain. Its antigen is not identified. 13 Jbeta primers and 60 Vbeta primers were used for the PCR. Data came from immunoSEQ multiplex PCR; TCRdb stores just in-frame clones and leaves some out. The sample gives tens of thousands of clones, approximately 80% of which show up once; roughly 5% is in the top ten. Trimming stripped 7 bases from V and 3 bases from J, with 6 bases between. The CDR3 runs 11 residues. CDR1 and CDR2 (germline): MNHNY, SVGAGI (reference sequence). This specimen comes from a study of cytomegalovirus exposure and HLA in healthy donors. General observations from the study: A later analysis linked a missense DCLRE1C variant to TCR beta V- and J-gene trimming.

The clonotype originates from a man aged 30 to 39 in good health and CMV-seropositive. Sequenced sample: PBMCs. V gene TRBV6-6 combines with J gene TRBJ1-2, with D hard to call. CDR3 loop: CASTLDYGYTF. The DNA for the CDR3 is TGTGCCAGCACCCTAGACTATGGCTACACCTTC.